This T cell receptor (beta chain) was obtained from a study of blood T cell repertoires in COVID-19. Cohort 3 donors were reported recovered after two negative PCRs, clearance, or symptom resolution. The V gene's germline CDR1 is SNHLY and CDR2 FYNNEI. J gave up 2 bases and V 10 bases, and 11 bases lay outside the gene matches. The CDR3 contains 15 residues. Profiled with immunoSEQ multiplex PCR; TCRdb holds only in-frame clones, not every one. The sample carries hundreds of thousands of clones, approximately 92% recorded once. Sequenced: PBMCs or T cells enriched from blood (not recorded which). This receptor was obtained from a man aged 25 to 40 who had recovered from COVID-19. This chain links TRBV2 with TRBJ1-1; 9 bases are a match to TRBD1. CDR3 coding DNA: TGTGCCACTCCCAGGGAACAGGGGGCTAACACTGAAGCTTTCTTT. The encoded protein is CATPREQGANTEAFF. The complete variable domain, with remaining parts taken from reference TRBV2 and TRBJ1-1, reads EPEVTQTPSHQVTQMGQEVILRCVPISNHLYFYWYRQILGQKVEFLVSFYNNEISEKSEIFDDQFSVERPDGSNFTLKIRSTKLEDSAMYFCATPREQGANTEAFFGQGTRLTVV.